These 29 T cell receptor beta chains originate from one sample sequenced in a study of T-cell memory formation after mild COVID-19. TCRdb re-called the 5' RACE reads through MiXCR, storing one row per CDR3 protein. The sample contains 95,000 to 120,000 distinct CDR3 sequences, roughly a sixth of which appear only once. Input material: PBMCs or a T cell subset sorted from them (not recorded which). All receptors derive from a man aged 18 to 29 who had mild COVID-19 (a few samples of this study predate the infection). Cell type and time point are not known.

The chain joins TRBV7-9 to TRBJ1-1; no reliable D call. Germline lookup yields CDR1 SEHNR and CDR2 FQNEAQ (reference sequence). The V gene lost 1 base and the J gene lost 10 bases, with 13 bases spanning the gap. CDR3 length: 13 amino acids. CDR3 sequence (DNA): TGTGCCAGCAGCTTAGTCGAGAGGGCTGGAGCTTTCTTT. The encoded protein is CASSLVERAGAFF.

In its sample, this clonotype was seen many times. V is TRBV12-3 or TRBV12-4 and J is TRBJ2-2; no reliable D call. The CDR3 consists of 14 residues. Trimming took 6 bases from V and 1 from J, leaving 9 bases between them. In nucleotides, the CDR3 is TGTGCCAGCAGACGATTTAGGAACACCGGGGAGCTGTTTTTT. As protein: CASRRFRNTGELFF.

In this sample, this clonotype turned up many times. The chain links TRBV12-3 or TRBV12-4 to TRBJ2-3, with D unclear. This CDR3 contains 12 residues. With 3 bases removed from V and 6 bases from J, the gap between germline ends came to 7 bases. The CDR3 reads CASSLTVDTQYF. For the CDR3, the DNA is TGTGCCAGCAGTTTGACTGTCGATACGCAGTATTTT.

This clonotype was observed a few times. Here the CDR3 reads CASSQDLRSLDTQYF. In DNA, the CDR3 is TGCGCCAGCAGCCAAGACCTTAGGAGTTTGGATACGCAGTATTTT. This chain links TRBV4-3 with TRBJ2-3; D not certain. V was clipped by 0 bases and J by 6 bases, with 13 bases between them. Germline V gene sequence: CDR1 LGHNA, CDR2 YSLEER. The length of the CDR3 is 15 residues.

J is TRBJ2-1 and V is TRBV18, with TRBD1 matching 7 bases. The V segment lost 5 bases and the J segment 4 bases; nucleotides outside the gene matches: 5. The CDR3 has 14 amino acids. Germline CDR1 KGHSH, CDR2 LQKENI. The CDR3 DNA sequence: TGTGCCAGCTCAAGAGGACAGGAGTACAATGAGCAGTTCTTC. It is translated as CASSRGQEYNEQFF. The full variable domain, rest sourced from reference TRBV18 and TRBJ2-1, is NAGVMQNPRHLVRRRGQEARLRCSPMKGHSHVYWYRQLPEEGLKFMVYLQKENIIDESGMPKERFSAEFPKEGPSILRIQQVVRGDSAAYFCASSRGQEYNEQFFGPGTRLTVL.

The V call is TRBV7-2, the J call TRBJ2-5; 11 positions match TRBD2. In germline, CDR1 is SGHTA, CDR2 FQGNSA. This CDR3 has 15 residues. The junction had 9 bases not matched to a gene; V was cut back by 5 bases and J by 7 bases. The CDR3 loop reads CASSGVAGGPGTQYF. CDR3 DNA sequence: TGTGCCAGCAGCGGGGTAGCGGGGGGGCCGGGGACCCAGTACTTC.

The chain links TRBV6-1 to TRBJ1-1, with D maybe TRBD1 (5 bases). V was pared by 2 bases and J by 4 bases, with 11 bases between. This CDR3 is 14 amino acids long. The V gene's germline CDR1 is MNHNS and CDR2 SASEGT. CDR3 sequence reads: CASSEQGEGTEAFF. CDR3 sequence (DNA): TGTGCCAGCAGTGAACAAGGGGAAGGCACTGAAGCTTTCTTT.

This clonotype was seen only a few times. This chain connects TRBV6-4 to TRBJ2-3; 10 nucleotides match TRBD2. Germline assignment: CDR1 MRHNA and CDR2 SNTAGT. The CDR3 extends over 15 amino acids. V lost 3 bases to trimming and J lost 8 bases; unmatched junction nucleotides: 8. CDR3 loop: CASSESSGGGSTQYF. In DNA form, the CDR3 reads TGTGCCAGCAGTGAGTCCAGCGGGGGGGGAAGTACGCAGTATTTT.

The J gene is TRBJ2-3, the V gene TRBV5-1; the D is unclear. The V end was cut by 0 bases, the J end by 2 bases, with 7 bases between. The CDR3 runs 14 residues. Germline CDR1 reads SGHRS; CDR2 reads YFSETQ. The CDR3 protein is CASSLGSDTDTQYF. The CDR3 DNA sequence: TGCGCCAGCAGCTTGGGGAGCGACACAGATACGCAGTATTTT.

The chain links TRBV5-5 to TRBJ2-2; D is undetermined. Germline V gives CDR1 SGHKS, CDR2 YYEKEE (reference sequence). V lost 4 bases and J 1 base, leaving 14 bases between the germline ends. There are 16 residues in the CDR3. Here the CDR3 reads CASSANAGRNTGELFF. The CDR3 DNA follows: TGTGCCAGCAGCGCCAACGCCGGCAGGAACACCGGGGAGCTGTTTTTT.

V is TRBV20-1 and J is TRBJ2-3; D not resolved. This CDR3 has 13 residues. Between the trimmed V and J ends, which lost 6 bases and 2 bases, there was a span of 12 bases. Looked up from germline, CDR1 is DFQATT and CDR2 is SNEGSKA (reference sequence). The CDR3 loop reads CSAPPGFTDTQYF. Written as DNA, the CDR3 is TGCAGTGCCCCCCCGGGCTTCACAGATACGCAGTATTTT.

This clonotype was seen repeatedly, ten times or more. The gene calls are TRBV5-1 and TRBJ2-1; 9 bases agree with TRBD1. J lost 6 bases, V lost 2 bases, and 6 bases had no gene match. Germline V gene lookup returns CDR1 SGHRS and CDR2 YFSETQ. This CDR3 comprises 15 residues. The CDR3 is CASSFTGQGINEQFF. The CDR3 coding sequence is TGCGCCAGCAGCTTTACGGGACAGGGTATCAATGAGCAGTTCTTC.

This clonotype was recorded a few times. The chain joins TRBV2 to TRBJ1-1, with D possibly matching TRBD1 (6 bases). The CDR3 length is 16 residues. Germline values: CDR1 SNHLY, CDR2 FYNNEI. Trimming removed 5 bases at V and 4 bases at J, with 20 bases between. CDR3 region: CASSPRSTGTGTEAFF. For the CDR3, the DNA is TGTGCCAGCAGTCCCAGGAGCACAGGGACGGGCACTGAAGCTTTCTTT.

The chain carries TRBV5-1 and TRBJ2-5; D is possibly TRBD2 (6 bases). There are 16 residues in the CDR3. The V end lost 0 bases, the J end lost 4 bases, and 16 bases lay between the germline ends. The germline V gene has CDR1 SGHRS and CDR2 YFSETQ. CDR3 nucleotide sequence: TGCGCCAGCAGCTTGGAAGACCGGGGGTATCCAGAGACCCAGTACTTC. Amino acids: CASSLEDRGYPETQYF.

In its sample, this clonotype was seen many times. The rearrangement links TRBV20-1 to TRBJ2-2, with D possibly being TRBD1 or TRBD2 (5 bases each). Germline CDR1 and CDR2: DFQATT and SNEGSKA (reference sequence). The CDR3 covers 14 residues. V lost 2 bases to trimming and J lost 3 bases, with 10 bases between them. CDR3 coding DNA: TGCAGTGCTAGACCGACAGCGGACACCGGGGAGCTGTTTTTT. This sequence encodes CSARPTADTGELFF.

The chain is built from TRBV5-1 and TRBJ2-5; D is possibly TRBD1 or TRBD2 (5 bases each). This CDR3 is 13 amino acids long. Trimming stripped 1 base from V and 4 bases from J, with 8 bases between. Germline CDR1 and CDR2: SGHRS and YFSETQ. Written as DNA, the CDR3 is TGCGCCAGCAGCTTGATTGGGGGAGAGACCCAGTACTTC. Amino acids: CASSLIGGETQYF. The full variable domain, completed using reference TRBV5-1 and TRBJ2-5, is KAGVTQTPRYLIKTRGQQVTLSCSPISGHRSVSWYQQTPGQGLQFLFEYFSETQRNKGNFPGRFSGRQFSNSRSEMNVSTLELGDSALYLCASSLIGGETQYFGPGTRLLVL.

Written as DNA, the CDR3 is TGTGCCAGCAGCCAAGCTGGTGGTGAGACCCAGTACTTC. Residues: CASSQAGGETQYF. The V gene is TRBV3-1, the J gene TRBJ2-5, with D hard to call. The CDR3 consists of 13 residues. The ends were cut back, 1 base at V and 5 bases at J, with 8 bases in the middle. Germline V gene lookup returns CDR1 LGHDT and CDR2 YNNKEL (reference sequence).

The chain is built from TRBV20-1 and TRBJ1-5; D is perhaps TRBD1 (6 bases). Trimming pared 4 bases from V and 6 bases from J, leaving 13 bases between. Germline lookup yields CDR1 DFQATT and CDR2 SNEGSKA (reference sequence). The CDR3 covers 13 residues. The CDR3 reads CSATQGLSQPQHF. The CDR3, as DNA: TGCAGTGCTACGCAGGGGCTCTCTCAGCCCCAGCATTTT.

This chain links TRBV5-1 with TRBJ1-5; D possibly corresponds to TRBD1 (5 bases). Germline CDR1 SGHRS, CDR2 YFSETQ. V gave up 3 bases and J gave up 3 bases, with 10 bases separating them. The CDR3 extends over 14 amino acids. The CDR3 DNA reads TGCGCCAGCAGCTCCGGGGGTATCAATCAGCCCCAGCATTTT. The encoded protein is CASSSGGINQPQHF. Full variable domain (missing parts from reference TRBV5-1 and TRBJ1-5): KAGVTQTPRYLIKTRGQQVTLSCSPISGHRSVSWYQQTPGQGLQFLFEYFSETQRNKGNFPGRFSGRQFSNSRSEMNVSTLELGDSALYLCASSSGGINQPQHFGDGTRLSIL.

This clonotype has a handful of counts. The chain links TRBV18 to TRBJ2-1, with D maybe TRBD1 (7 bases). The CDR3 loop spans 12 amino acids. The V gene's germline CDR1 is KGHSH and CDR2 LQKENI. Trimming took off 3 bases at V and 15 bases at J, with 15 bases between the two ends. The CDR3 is CASSPPGGPGFF. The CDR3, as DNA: TGTGCCAGCTCACCGCCAGGGGGGCCGGGGTTCTTC.

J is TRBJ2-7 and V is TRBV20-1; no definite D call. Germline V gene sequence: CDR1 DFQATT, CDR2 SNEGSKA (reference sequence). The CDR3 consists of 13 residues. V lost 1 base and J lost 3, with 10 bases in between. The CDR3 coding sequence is TGCAGTGCTAGAGTCGGCGGCTTCTACGAGCAGTACTTC. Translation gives CSARVGGFYEQYF.

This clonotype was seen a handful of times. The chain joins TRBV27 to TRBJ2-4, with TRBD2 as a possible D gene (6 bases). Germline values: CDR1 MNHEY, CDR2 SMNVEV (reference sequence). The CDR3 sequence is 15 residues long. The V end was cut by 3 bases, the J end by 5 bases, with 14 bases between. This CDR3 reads CASSLTRGSQNIQYF. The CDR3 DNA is TGTGCCAGCAGTTTGACTCGGGGGTCCCAAAACATTCAGTACTTC.

The CDR3 DNA reads TGTGCCAGCAGTGAAACGGGTGGTTCACCCCTCCACTTT. Translating it yields CASSETGGSPLHF. The genes are TRBV6-1 and TRBJ1-6, with no clear D. CDR1 is MNHNS and CDR2 is SASEGT in the germline V gene. V was shortened by 2 bases and J by 9 bases, with 8 bases between the two germline ends. This CDR3 has 13 amino acids.

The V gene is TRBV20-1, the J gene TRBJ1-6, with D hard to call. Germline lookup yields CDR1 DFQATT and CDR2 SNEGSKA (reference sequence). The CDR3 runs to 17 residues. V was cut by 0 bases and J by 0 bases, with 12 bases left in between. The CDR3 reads CSARERGRSSYNSPLHF. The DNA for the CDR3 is TGCAGTGCTAGAGAACGTGGCAGGAGCTCCTATAATTCACCCCTCCACTTT.

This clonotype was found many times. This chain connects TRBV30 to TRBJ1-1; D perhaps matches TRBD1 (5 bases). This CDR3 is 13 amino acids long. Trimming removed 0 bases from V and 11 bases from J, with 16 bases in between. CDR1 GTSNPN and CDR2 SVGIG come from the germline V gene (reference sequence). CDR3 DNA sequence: TGTGCCTGGAGTGTCCAGGGTTCCCCCCGGGCTTTCTTT. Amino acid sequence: CAWSVQGSPRAFF.

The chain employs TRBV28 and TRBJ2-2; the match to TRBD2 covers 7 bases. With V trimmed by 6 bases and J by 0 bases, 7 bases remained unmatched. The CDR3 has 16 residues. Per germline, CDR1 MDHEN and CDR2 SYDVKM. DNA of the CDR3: TGTGCCAGCAGCGCTCAGGCGGGGGCGAACACCGGGGAGCTGTTTTTT. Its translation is CASSAQAGANTGELFF.

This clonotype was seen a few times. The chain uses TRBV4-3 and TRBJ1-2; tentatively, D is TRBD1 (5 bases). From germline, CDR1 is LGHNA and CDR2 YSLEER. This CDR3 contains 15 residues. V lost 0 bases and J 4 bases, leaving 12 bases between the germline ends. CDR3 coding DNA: TGCGCCAGCAGCCAAGATTCCAGGGTACGCTATGGCTACACCTTC. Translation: CASSQDSRVRYGYTF.

CDR3 protein: CATSDSKRGGTDTQYF. The CDR3 DNA follows: TGTGCCACCAGTGATTCCAAGCGGGGAGGCACAGATACGCAGTATTTT. This chain uses TRBV24-1 with TRBJ2-3; 7 bases are shared with TRBD2. J lost 1 base, V lost 2 bases, and 5 bases had no gene match. CDR3 length equals 16 residues. Germline V gives CDR1 KGHDR, CDR2 SFDVKD.

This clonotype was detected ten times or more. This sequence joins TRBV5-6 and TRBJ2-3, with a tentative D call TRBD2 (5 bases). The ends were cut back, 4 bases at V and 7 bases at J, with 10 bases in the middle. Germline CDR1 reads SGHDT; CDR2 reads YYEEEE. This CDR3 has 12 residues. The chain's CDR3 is CASSDRRYTQYF. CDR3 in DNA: TGTGCCAGCAGCGATCGGAGGTATACGCAGTATTTT.